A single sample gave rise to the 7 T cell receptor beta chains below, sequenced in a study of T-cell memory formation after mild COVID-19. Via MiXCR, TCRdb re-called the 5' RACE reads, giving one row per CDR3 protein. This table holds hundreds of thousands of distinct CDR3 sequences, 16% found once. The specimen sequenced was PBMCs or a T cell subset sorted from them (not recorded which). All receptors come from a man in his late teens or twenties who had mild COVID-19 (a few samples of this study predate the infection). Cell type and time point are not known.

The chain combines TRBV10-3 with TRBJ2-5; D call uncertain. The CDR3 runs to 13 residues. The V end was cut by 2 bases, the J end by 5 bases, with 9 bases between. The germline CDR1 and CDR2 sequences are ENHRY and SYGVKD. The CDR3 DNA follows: TGTGCCATCAGTGAGCAGAACGGGGAGACCCAGTACTTC. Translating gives CAISEQNGETQYF.

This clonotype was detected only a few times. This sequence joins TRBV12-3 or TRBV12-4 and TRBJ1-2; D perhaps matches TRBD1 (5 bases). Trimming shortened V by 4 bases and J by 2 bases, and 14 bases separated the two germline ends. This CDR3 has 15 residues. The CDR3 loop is CASSYGSGANYGYTF. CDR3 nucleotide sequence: TGTGCCAGCAGTTACGGGTCTGGGGCCAACTATGGCTACACCTTC.

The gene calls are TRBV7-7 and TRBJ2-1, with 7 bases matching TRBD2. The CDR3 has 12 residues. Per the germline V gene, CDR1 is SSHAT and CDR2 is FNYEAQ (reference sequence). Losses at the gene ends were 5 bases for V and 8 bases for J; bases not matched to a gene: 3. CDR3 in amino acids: CASSLSGDEQFF. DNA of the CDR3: TGTGCCAGCAGCCTGAGCGGGGATGAGCAGTTCTTC.

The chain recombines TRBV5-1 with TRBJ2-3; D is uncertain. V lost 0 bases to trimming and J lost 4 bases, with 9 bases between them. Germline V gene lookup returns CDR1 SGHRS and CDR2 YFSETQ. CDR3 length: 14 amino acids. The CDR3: CASSLEPLPDTQYF. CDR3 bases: TGCGCCAGCAGCTTGGAACCCCTCCCAGATACGCAGTATTTT. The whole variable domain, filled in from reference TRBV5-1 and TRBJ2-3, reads KAGVTQTPRYLIKTRGQQVTLSCSPISGHRSVSWYQQTPGQGLQFLFEYFSETQRNKGNFPGRFSGRQFSNSRSEMNVSTLELGDSALYLCASSLEPLPDTQYFGPGTRLTVL.

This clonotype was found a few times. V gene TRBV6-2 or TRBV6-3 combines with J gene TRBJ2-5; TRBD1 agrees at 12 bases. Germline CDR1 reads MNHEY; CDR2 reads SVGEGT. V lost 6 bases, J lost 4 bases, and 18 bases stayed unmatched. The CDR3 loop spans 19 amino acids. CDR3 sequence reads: CASRPGRDRGRVSAETQYF. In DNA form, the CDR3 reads TGTGCCAGCAGACCAGGCCGGGACAGGGGGCGCGTCAGTGCAGAGACCCAGTACTTC.

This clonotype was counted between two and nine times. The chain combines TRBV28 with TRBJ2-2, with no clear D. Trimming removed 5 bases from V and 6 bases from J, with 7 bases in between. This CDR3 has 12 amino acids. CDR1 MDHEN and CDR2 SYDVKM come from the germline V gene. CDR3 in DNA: TGTGCCAGCAGTCCCCTCCCCGGGGAGCTGTTTTTT. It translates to CASSPLPGELFF.

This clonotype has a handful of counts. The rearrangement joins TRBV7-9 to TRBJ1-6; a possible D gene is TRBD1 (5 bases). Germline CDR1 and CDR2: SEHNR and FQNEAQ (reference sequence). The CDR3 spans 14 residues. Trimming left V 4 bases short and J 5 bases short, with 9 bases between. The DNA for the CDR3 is TGTGCCAGCAGCTCCCAGGGTCATAATTCACCCCTCCACTTT. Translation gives CASSSQGHNSPLHF.